This TCR beta chain was observed in a study of blood T cells in healthy people across ages. The table lists this clonotype with a few counts. The germline V and J ends were trimmed by 2 bases and 8 bases, with 18 bases remaining between them. The CDR3 is 15 residues long. Germline assignment: CDR1 PRHDT and CDR2 FYEKMQ (reference sequence). Using a J-beta primer mix together with a sample-barcoded 5' primer, a second PCR was run for about 6 to 12 cycles. Carrying 12 random nucleotides, a template-switch adaptor labeled each individual cDNA molecule. TCRdb recomputed calls from the 5' RACE reads with MiXCR, one row per CDR3 protein. Of 2 million or so distinct CDR3 sequences in the sample, roughly 49% were seen once.

Sequencing input: blood. This sequence was found in a middle-aged woman in good health. The V call is TRBV13, the J call TRBJ1-2; D is undetermined. As DNA, the CDR3 is TGTGCCAGCAGCTTACCCAATACAAGGTCGGAGGGCTACACCTTC. Amino acids: CASSLPNTRSEGYTF.